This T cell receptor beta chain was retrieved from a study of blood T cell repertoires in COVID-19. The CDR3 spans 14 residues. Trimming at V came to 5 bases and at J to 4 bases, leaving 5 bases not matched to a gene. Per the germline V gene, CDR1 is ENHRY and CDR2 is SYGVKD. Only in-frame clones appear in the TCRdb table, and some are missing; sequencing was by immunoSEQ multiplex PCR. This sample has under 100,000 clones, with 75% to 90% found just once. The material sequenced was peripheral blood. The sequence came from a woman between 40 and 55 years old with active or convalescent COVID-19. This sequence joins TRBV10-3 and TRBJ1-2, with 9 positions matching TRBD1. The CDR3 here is CAISPGQGPYGYTF. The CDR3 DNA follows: TGTGCCATCAGTCCGGGACAGGGCCCCTATGGCTACACCTTC.